The 32 T cell receptor beta chains below were found in one sample sequenced in a study of OX40 agonist ivuxolimab in advanced cancers. The data were produced by immunoSEQ multiplex PCR, yet TCRdb's version contains in-frame clones alone and is incomplete. The repertoire has 38,000 or so clones, about 87% of them found once; the top ten carry 3.5% to 4%. The source material was CD4+ or CD8+ T cells sorted from blood, sampled in a trial of the OX40 agonist ivuxolimab. The receptors originated from an adult with an advanced solid tumor such as melanoma, head and neck, liver or kidney cancer.

The V gene is TRBV27, the J gene TRBJ2-7; 16 nucleotides align to TRBD2. Per the germline V gene, CDR1 is MNHEY and CDR2 is SMNVEV (reference sequence). There are 16 residues in the CDR3. V was pared by 2 bases and J by 2 bases, with 0 bases of the junction left unmatched. The DNA for the CDR3 is TGTGCCAGCAGTTTAGGGACTAGCGGGAGGGCCTACGAGCAGTACTTC. It translates to CASSLGTSGRAYEQYF.

The V and J genes are TRBV11-2 and TRBJ2-2; D is unresolved. The CDR3 contains 15 residues. The V gene lost 5 bases and the J gene lost 5 bases, with 15 bases spanning the gap. The germline gives CDR1 SGHAT, CDR2 FQNNGV. The CDR3 loop reads CASSPEEVGTGELFF. As DNA, the CDR3 is TGTGCCAGCAGCCCCGAAGAAGTCGGGACCGGGGAGCTGTTTTTT.

The genes are TRBV10-2 and TRBJ1-5; TRBD1 agrees at 9 bases. CDR1 is WSHSY, CDR2 SAAADI, per germline. The J segment lost 9 bases and the V segment lost 6 bases, leaving 9 bases of the junction unmatched. The CDR3 spans 14 residues. The CDR3 loop is CASSPDRGRRPQHF. DNA for the CDR3: TGCGCCAGCAGCCCGGACAGGGGCCGGCGGCCCCAGCATTTT.

This sequence joins TRBV29-1 and TRBJ1-1; D uncertain. V was clipped by 7 bases and J by 4 bases, with 7 bases between them. This CDR3 is built from 10 residues. Per germline, CDR1 SQVTM and CDR2 ANQGSEA. The CDR3 DNA reads as TGCAGCGCTCGGGGCACTGAAGCTTTCTTT. Amino acid sequence: CSARGTEAFF.

This clone was detected only once. The chain uses TRBV7-8 and TRBJ2-4; TRBD1 matches at 10 bases. This CDR3 is 13 amino acids long. Trimming at V came to 4 bases and at J to 8 bases, leaving 2 bases not matched to a gene. Germline V gives CDR1 SGHVS, CDR2 FQNEAQ. The CDR3 spells CASSSGQGDIQYF. CDR3 nucleotide sequence: TGTGCCAGCAGCTCTGGACAGGGGGACATTCAGTACTTC.

In regard to this clone: This specimen includes other DNA sequences encoding the same CDR3. J is TRBJ2-1 and V is TRBV4-1; D is perhaps TRBD2 (7 bases). Trimming took 4 bases from V and 7 from J, leaving 17 bases between them. The CDR3 spans 15 residues. The V gene's germline CDR1 is MGHRA and CDR2 YSYEKL. CDR3 sequence (DNA): TGCGCCAGCAGCCGTCGCGAGGAGGGGGGGAATGAGCAGTTCTTC. It yields the protein CASSRREEGGNEQFF.

The CDR3 sequence is CASSLSGYQPQHF. The CDR3 bases are TGTGCCAGCAGTTTGTCGGGGTATCAGCCCCAGCATTTT. This sequence joins TRBV28 and TRBJ1-5; D unresolved. Trimming pared 3 bases from V and 5 bases from J, leaving 8 bases between. Germline V gene sequence: CDR1 MDHEN, CDR2 SYDVKM. The CDR3 contains 13 residues. The full variable domain, with the rest looked up from reference TRBV28 and TRBJ1-5, is DVKVTQSSRYLVKRTGEKVFLECVQDMDHENMFWYRQDPGLGLRLIYFSYDVKMKEKGDIPEGYSVSREKKERFSLILESASTNQTSMYLCASSLSGYQPQHFGDGTRLSIL.

This clone was seen only a few times. This rearrangement joins TRBV15 to TRBJ2-7; D is unresolved. Germline assignment: CDR1 LNHNV and CDR2 YYDKDF (reference sequence). V was cut by 0 bases and J by 6 bases, with 9 bases left in between. This CDR3 comprises 13 residues. This chain's CDR3 is CATSRDLEREQYF. DNA for the CDR3: TGTGCCACCAGCAGAGATTTGGAGCGCGAGCAGTACTTC. The full variable domain, in which reference TRBV15 and TRBJ2-7 provide the parts outside the CDR3, is DAMVIQNPRYQVTQFGKPVTLSCSQTLNHNVMYWYQQKSSQAPKLLFHYYDKDFNNEADTPDNFQSRRPNTSFCFLDIRSPGLGDTAMYLCATSRDLEREQYFGPGTRLTVT.

This clone was recorded once. V gene TRBV2 combines with J gene TRBJ1-1; TRBD1 aligns across 7 bases. Losses at the gene ends were 4 bases for V and 3 bases for J; bases not matched to a gene: 2. The CDR3 is 13 amino acids. CDR1 and CDR2 (germline): SNHLY, FYNNEI. This chain's CDR3 is CASSGDRDTEAFF. DNA for the CDR3: TGTGCCAGCAGTGGGGACAGAGACACTGAAGCTTTCTTT. Complete variable domain (other parts from reference TRBV2 and TRBJ1-1): EPEVTQTPSHQVTQMGQEVILRCVPISNHLYFYWYRQILGQKVEFLVSFYNNEISEKSEIFDDQFSVERPDGSNFTLKIRSTKLEDSAMYFCASSGDRDTEAFFGQGTRLTVV.

A few counts support this clone. The gene calls are TRBV5-1 and TRBJ1-1, with D perhaps TRBD1 (5 bases). CDR3 length equals 14 residues. Between the trimmed V and J ends, which lost 4 bases and 2 bases, there was a span of 12 bases. Germline V gene lookup returns CDR1 SGHRS and CDR2 YFSETQ. CDR3 in DNA: TGCGCCAGCAGCCCCGGGAGGGGTAACACTGAAGCTTTCTTT. Amino acid sequence: CASSPGRGNTEAFF.

The V gene is TRBV18, the J gene TRBJ2-7, with 7 nucleotides matching TRBD1. The V gene's germline CDR1 is KGHSH and CDR2 LQKENI. The CDR3 sequence is 14 residues long. The ends lost 0 bases at V and 3 bases at J; junction bases unmatched: 2. CDR3 sequence (DNA): TGTGCCAGCTCACCACCGACAGGGATCTACGAGCAGTACTTC. Amino acid sequence: CASSPPTGIYEQYF.

This rearrangement joins TRBV7-8 to TRBJ2-1, with D perhaps matching TRBD2 (6 bases). The CDR3 runs 16 residues. In germline, CDR1 is SGHVS, CDR2 FQNEAQ. Trimming removed 2 bases at V and 1 base at J, with 12 bases between. DNA for the CDR3: TGTGCCAGCAGCTTATGGCGGGCGGGGTCCTACAATGAGCAGTTCTTC. It translates to CASSLWRAGSYNEQFF.

The chain is built from TRBV2 and TRBJ2-5; 7 bases are a match to TRBD1. The germline gives CDR1 SNHLY, CDR2 FYNNEI. The V and J ends lost 6 bases and 0 bases, in that order; junction bases with no gene match: 7. There are 15 residues in the CDR3. In nucleotides, the CDR3 is TGTGCCAGCAGGGACAGGCGAGCGTACCAAGAGACCCAGTACTTC. Translation: CASRDRRAYQETQYF.

V and J are TRBV14 and TRBJ2-1; perhaps TRBD1 as D (5 bases). The germline CDR1 and CDR2 sequences are SGHDN and FVKESK. Trimming pared 0 bases from V and 8 bases from J, leaving 11 bases between. The CDR3 is made up of 14 amino acids. The CDR3 reads CASSQDPWGHEQFF. CDR3 nucleotides: TGTGCCAGCAGCCAAGATCCCTGGGGCCATGAGCAGTTCTTC. The full variable domain, its missing parts supplied by reference TRBV14 and TRBJ2-1, is EAGVTQFPSHSVIEKGQTVTLRCDPISGHDNLYWYRRVMGKEIKFLLHFVKESKQDESGMPNNRFLAERTGGTYSTLKVQPAELEDSGVYFCASSQDPWGHEQFFGPGTRLTVL.

This chain connects TRBV14 to TRBJ2-7; TRBD2 matches 9 bases. The V gene's germline CDR1 is SGHDN and CDR2 FVKESK. J gave up 7 bases and V 3 bases, and 7 bases lay outside the gene matches. CDR3 length: 14 residues. The CDR3 loop is CASSQAGGPLEQYF. The CDR3 DNA reads as TGTGCCAGCAGCCAGGCGGGAGGGCCCCTTGAGCAGTACTTC.

CDR3 DNA: TGTGCCTGGAGTGTGACGGGGGAAGAGACCCAGTACTTC. It yields the protein CAWSVTGEETQYF. The V gene is TRBV30, the J gene TRBJ2-5, with D maybe TRBD2 (6 bases). This CDR3 has 13 residues. The V end was cut by 0 bases, the J end by 3 bases, with 8 bases between. Germline CDR1 and CDR2: GTSNPN and SVGIG (reference sequence).

This clone appeared a few times. V is TRBV5-1 and J is TRBJ2-5; 13 bases are shared with TRBD2. From germline, CDR1 is SGHRS and CDR2 YFSETQ. The CDR3 is 16 residues long. V trimming: 2 bases; J trimming: 3 bases; junction bases outside the gene matches: 4. The CDR3 coding sequence is TGCGCCAGCAGCTTAGGACTAGCGGGAGTTGAAGAGACCCAGTACTTC. Its translation is CASSLGLAGVEETQYF. Full variable domain (remainder filled in from reference TRBV5-1 and TRBJ2-5): KAGVTQTPRYLIKTRGQQVTLSCSPISGHRSVSWYQQTPGQGLQFLFEYFSETQRNKGNFPGRFSGRQFSNSRSEMNVSTLELGDSALYLCASSLGLAGVEETQYFGPGTRLLVL.

The rearrangement uses TRBV12-5 and TRBJ2-5, with TRBD2 matching 8 bases. This CDR3 is 14 amino acids long. The germline V gene has CDR1 LGHNT and CDR2 FRNRAP. V was clipped by 3 bases and J by 4 bases; unmatched bases: 4. The CDR3 sequence: CASGFGGRPETQYF. The DNA for the CDR3 is TGTGCTAGTGGTTTTGGCGGGAGGCCAGAGACCCAGTACTTC. The full variable domain, its missing parts supplied by reference TRBV12-5 and TRBJ2-5, is DARVTQTPRHKVTEMGQEVTMRCQPILGHNTVFWYRQTMMQGLELLAYFRNRAPLDDSGMPKDRFSAEMPDATLATLKIQPSEPRDSAVYFCASGFGGRPETQYFGPGTRLLVL.

The chain has TRBV28 and TRBJ2-1, with D unresolved. Between the trimmed V and J ends, which lost 5 bases and 7 bases, there was a span of 15 bases. Per germline, CDR1 MDHEN and CDR2 SYDVKM. The CDR3 has 14 amino acids. This CDR3 is CASSPMRLQNEQFF. The CDR3 region has the DNA TGTGCCAGCAGTCCTATGCGACTTCAAAATGAGCAGTTCTTC.

The genes are TRBV2 and TRBJ1-6, with D maybe TRBD1 (5 bases). The V gene's germline CDR1 is SNHLY and CDR2 FYNNEI. V was pared by 4 bases and J by 0 bases, with 7 bases between. The CDR3 has 15 amino acids. CDR3 sequence reads: CASSAGSSYNSPLHF. Here the CDR3 DNA reads TGTGCCAGCAGTGCAGGGAGCTCCTATAATTCACCCCTCCACTTT. Full variable domain (outside the CDR3, taken from reference TRBV2 and TRBJ1-6): EPEVTQTPSHQVTQMGQEVILRCVPISNHLYFYWYRQILGQKVEFLVSFYNNEISEKSEIFDDQFSVERPDGSNFTLKIRSTKLEDSAMYFCASSAGSSYNSPLHFGNGTRLTVT.

This clone was seen a single time. The rearrangement joins TRBV5-1 to TRBJ2-2, with 12 bases fitting TRBD2. The V gene end was trimmed by 2 bases and the J gene end by 5 bases; junction bases not matched to a gene: 7. The V gene's germline CDR1 is SGHRS and CDR2 YFSETQ. The CDR3 extends over 17 amino acids. The CDR3 nucleotides are TGCGCCAGCAGCTTAACGGACGGGACTAGCGGGACCGGGGAGCTGTTTTTT. Translated, it gives CASSLTDGTSGTGELFF.

V gene TRBV5-5 combines with J gene TRBJ1-2; 7 nucleotides match TRBD1. The CDR3 has 14 amino acids. After removal of 4 bases from V and 5 bases from J, the junction contained 8 bases not matched to a gene. Looked up from germline, CDR1 is SGHKS and CDR2 is YYEKEE (reference sequence). The chain's CDR3 is CASSIRQGGYGYTF. The CDR3 DNA reads as TGTGCCAGCAGCATTAGACAGGGTGGATATGGCTACACCTTC.

Details on this clone: At one end, the junction sequence differs from germline, possibly due to a read error. DNA of the CDR3: TGTGCCAGCACCTTAGGGACAGGGTCCCCTGGGGCCAACGTCCTGACTTTC. It encodes CASTLGTGSPGANVLTF. The chain carries TRBV7-2 and TRBJ2-6; 9 bases match TRBD1. Germline CDR1 SGHTA, CDR2 FQGNSA. The CDR3 loop spans 17 amino acids.

This clone was counted a few times. This chain uses TRBV28 with TRBJ2-7; 7 nucleotides line up with TRBD2. J gave up 3 bases and V 5 bases, and 4 bases lay outside the gene matches. Germline CDR1 and CDR2: MDHEN and SYDVKM. This CDR3 region has 13 residues. CDR3 loop: CASSRLAVYEQYF. The DNA for the CDR3 is TGTGCCAGCAGTCGACTAGCCGTCTACGAGCAGTACTTC.

This clone was picked up one time. The chain recombines TRBV5-4 with TRBJ2-7, with TRBD2 matching over 8 bases. Trimming took 4 bases from V and 4 from J; bases not matched to a gene: 1. CDR1 SGHNT and CDR2 YYREEE come from the germline V gene (reference sequence). The CDR3 is 12 amino acids. The CDR3 sequence: CASSRGGYEQYF. The CDR3 DNA follows: TGTGCCAGCAGCCGGGGGGGATACGAGCAGTACTTC.

Turning to this clone: Distinct nucleotide sequences in the sample also encode this CDR3. V gene TRBV27 combines with J gene TRBJ1-1, with D unresolved. The CDR3 has 13 amino acids. Germline CDR1 and CDR2: MNHEY and SMNVEV (reference sequence). V was shortened by 1 base and J by 1 base, with 4 bases between the two germline ends. In DNA, the CDR3 is TGTGCCAGCAGTTTATTTTCGAACACTGAAGCTTTCTTT. This translates into CASSLFSNTEAFF.

This chain connects TRBV28 to TRBJ2-3, with D unresolved. Looked up from germline, CDR1 is MDHEN and CDR2 is SYDVKM. This CDR3 comprises 13 residues. The V end was cut by 2 bases, the J end by 6 bases, with 9 bases between. The CDR3 spells CASSLQPLDTQYF. The CDR3 DNA reads as TGTGCCAGCAGTTTACAGCCCTTGGATACGCAGTATTTT.

The chain combines TRBV6-5 with TRBJ1-2, with TRBD1 matching over 7 bases. V trimming: 8 bases; J trimming: 1 base; junction bases outside the gene matches: 4. Germline CDR1 and CDR2: MNHEY and SVGAGI. CDR3 length: 13 amino acids. DNA of the CDR3: TGTGCCAGCCGCACAGGGGATAACTATGGCTACACCTTC. It encodes CASRTGDNYGYTF.

V and J are TRBV29-1 and TRBJ2-3; D might be TRBD1 (6 bases). This CDR3 is 13 amino acids long. Germline CDR1 is SQVTM and CDR2 is ANQGSEA. Trimming removed 4 bases from V and 14 bases from J, with 22 bases in between. CDR3 DNA sequence: TGCAGCGTTGTACGAATTCAGGGGTCCTTTTCGTATTTT. Encoded protein: CSVVRIQGSFSYF.

V is TRBV28 and J is TRBJ2-7; the match to TRBD1 covers 9 bases. The CDR3 is 16 amino acids. CDR1 is MDHEN, CDR2 SYDVKM, per germline. V gave up 5 bases and J gave up 5 bases; unmatched junction bases: 13. CDR3 amino acids: CASSHLRQGETNEQYF. CDR3 bases: TGTGCCAGCAGTCATCTCAGACAGGGGGAAACTAACGAGCAGTACTTC.

The J gene is TRBJ2-1, the V gene TRBV19, with 9 bases lining up with TRBD1. With V trimmed by 4 bases and J by 9 bases, 4 bases remained unmatched. Germline V gene data show CDR1 as LNHDA and CDR2 as SQIVND (reference sequence). There are 13 residues in the CDR3. Written as DNA, the CDR3 is TGTGCCAGTAGTACCGGACAGGGGAGTGAGCAGTTCTTC. Its translation is CASSTGQGSEQFF.

The J gene is TRBJ1-2, the V gene TRBV6-5; D gene ambiguous. Per germline, CDR1 MNHEY and CDR2 SVGAGI. Deletions cut 6 bases from V and 8 bases from J, with 13 bases between. CDR3 length equals 12 residues. The CDR3 loop reads CASSPGVGGYTF. CDR3 DNA: TGTGCCAGCAGCCCCGGGGTTGGGGGCTACACCTTC.